Following are 30 T cell receptor beta chains from one sample sequenced in a study of glioma-infiltrating T cells after dendritic cell vaccination. Time point of the sample: after dendritic cell vaccination, including at tumor progression/relapse. Data came from immunoSEQ multiplex PCR; TCRdb stores just in-frame clones and leaves some out. Of 98,000 or so clones listed, around 80% are singletons. Sequences were derived from blood, sampled after dendritic cell vaccination. The receptors stem from a human donor with glioblastoma.

This chain joins TRBV28 and TRBJ1-3; D gene uncertain. This CDR3 spans 15 amino acids. Germline CDR1 MDHEN, CDR2 SYDVKM. The V and J ends lost 5 bases and 0 bases respectively, with 11 bases between them. The CDR3: CASSPPLSSGNTIYF. In DNA, the CDR3 is TGTGCCAGCAGTCCGCCCTTGAGCTCTGGAAACACCATATATTTT.

The chain joins TRBV25-1 to TRBJ1-1, with 7 positions matching TRBD1. Germline V gene sequence: CDR1 MGHDK, CDR2 SYGVNS. The CDR3 is made up of 16 amino acids. The ends lost 3 bases at V and 2 bases at J; junction bases unmatched: 9. The CDR3 protein is CASSDRAGGINTEAFF. DNA for the CDR3: TGTGCCAGCAGTGACAGGGCAGGGGGAATAAACACTGAAGCTTTCTTT. Based on the CDR3 plus reference TRBV25-1 and TRBJ1-1, the full variable domain is EADIYQTPRYLVIGTGKKITLECSQTMGHDKMYWYQQDPGMELHLIHYSYGVNSTEKGDLSSESTVSRIRTEHFPLTLESARPSHTSQYLCASSDRAGGINTEAFFGQGTRLTVV.

This sequence joins TRBV6-6 and TRBJ1-5, with a weak D call TRBD1 (5 bases). Germline V gives CDR1 MNHNY, CDR2 SVGAGI (reference sequence). The CDR3 contains 14 residues. Between the trimmed V and J ends, which lost 2 bases and 4 bases, there was a span of 9 bases. In DNA form, the CDR3 reads TGTGCCAGCAGTTACGGGGCCCCTAATCAGCCCCAGCATTTT. Amino acids: CASSYGAPNQPQHF.

The genes are TRBV27 and TRBJ2-2, with D maybe TRBD1 (6 bases). Trimming pared 6 bases from V and 4 bases from J, leaving 9 bases between. The CDR3 length is 13 residues. Germline CDR1 and CDR2: MNHEY and SMNVEV (reference sequence). The CDR3 here is CASRETGTGELFF. DNA for the CDR3: TGTGCCAGCAGAGAGACAGGCACCGGGGAGCTGTTTTTT.

V and J are TRBV18 and TRBJ2-5, with D possibly TRBD2 on 5 matching bases. V was cut by 2 bases and J by 5 bases, with 12 bases left in between. Germline CDR1 is KGHSH and CDR2 is LQKENI. The CDR3 totals 14 residues. The CDR3 DNA follows: TGTGCCAGCTCACCAGGGAGTTGGTCGGAGACCCAGTACTTC. Translating it yields CASSPGSWSETQYF.

This clone was counted once. V and J are TRBV15 and TRBJ1-2; D remains ambiguous. Germline V CDR1 and CDR2: LNHNV, YYDKDF (reference sequence). Trimming shortened V by 1 base and J by 4 bases, and 10 bases separated the two germline ends. This CDR3 spans 14 amino acids. The CDR3 DNA sequence: TGTGCCACCAGCAGAGGGGGAGCTACCTATGGCTACACCTTC. It translates to CATSRGGATYGYTF.

The chain employs TRBV5-1 and TRBJ1-6, with D possibly matching TRBD1 (5 bases). Trimming cost V 1 base and J 5 bases, with 7 bases left between them. The CDR3 is 14 amino acids. The germline CDR1 and CDR2 sequences are SGHRS and YFSETQ. CDR3: CASSLKTDNSPLHF. The CDR3, as DNA: TGCGCCAGCAGCTTGAAGACAGATAATTCACCCCTCCACTTT.

This clone appeared a few times. The chain recombines TRBV10-1 with TRBJ1-1; D possibly corresponds to TRBD1 (5 bases). V shed 5 bases and J shed 1 base, with 8 bases lying between them. CDR1 and CDR2 from the germline V gene are WNHNN and SYGVQD (reference sequence). The length of the CDR3 is 13 residues. For the CDR3, the DNA is TGCGCCAGCAGTACGACAGCGAACACTGAAGCTTTCTTT. Translated, it gives CASSTTANTEAFF.

The chain employs TRBV7-2 and TRBJ1-2; D is uncertain. This CDR3 comprises 14 residues. V was pared by 3 bases and J by 2 bases, with 10 bases between. Germline V gene data show CDR1 as SGHTA and CDR2 as FQGNSA. CDR3 amino acids: CASSLWAVNYGYTF. DNA of the CDR3: TGTGCCAGCAGCTTGTGGGCTGTCAACTATGGCTACACCTTC.

The table lists this clone with a count of one. V is TRBV2 and J is TRBJ2-7; 9 bases fit TRBD2. Germline CDR1 is SNHLY and CDR2 is FYNNEI. The CDR3 contains 14 residues. Germline trimming cut 5 bases from V and 3 bases from J; bases unmatched to any gene: 5. DNA for the CDR3: TGTGCCAGCAGTAGGACTAGCGAGCTCTACGAGCAGTACTTC. Amino acids: CASSRTSELYEQYF.

This clone was found a few times. The gene calls are TRBV5-4 and TRBJ1-2, with 7 bases identical to TRBD1. Trimming removed 2 bases from V and 4 bases from J; junction bases left unmatched: 5. Looked up from germline, CDR1 is SGHNT and CDR2 is YYREEE (reference sequence). The CDR3 consists of 14 residues. Here the CDR3 reads CASSFEGAGYGYTF. CDR3 coding DNA: TGTGCCAGCAGCTTTGAGGGGGCGGGCTATGGCTACACCTTC. Combining the CDR3 with reference TRBV5-4 and TRBJ1-2 gives the whole variable domain ETGVTQSPTHLIKTRGQQVTLRCSSQSGHNTVSWYQQALGQGPQFIFQYYREEENGRGNFPPRFSGLQFPNYSSELNVNALELDDSALYLCASSFEGAGYGYTFGSGTRLTVV.

The J gene is TRBJ2-7, the V gene TRBV5-1, with D possibly being TRBD2 (7 bases). Germline V gene lookup returns CDR1 SGHRS and CDR2 YFSETQ. Trimming removed 2 bases at V and 2 bases at J, with 11 bases between. The CDR3 consists of 14 residues. CDR3 loop: CASSLRGAPYEQYF. DNA for the CDR3: TGCGCCAGCAGCTTACGGGGGGCCCCCTACGAGCAGTACTTC.

The chain couples TRBV5-1 to TRBJ2-5; the match to TRBD2 covers 8 bases. Germline CDR1 is SGHRS and CDR2 is YFSETQ. The length of the CDR3 is 14 residues. J was trimmed by 5 bases and V by 2 bases; bases with no gene match: 5. The CDR3 nucleotides are TGCGCCAGCAGCTTCGGGGGGGCTCGGGAGACCCAGTACTTC. It translates to CASSFGGARETQYF.

The V and J genes are TRBV6-1 and TRBJ2-7; possibly TRBD2 for D (6 bases). The CDR3 is made up of 15 amino acids. CDR1 is MNHNS and CDR2 is SASEGT in the germline V gene. With 2 bases removed from V and 3 bases from J, the gap between germline ends came to 14 bases. Here the CDR3 reads CASSERAGTFYEQYF. The CDR3 nucleotides read TGTGCCAGCAGTGAAAGGGCGGGGACCTTCTACGAGCAGTACTTC.

This chain connects TRBV5-1 to TRBJ1-4; TRBD1 aligns across 7 bases. Unmatched junction bases numbered 7, after V lost 3 bases and J lost 5 bases. The CDR3 totals 15 residues. The germline V gene has CDR1 SGHRS and CDR2 YFSETQ. The DNA of the CDR3 is TGCGCCAGCAGCTGGGACAGCACGCCGAATGAAAAACTGTTTTTT. Residues: CASSWDSTPNEKLFF.

The V gene is TRBV5-1, the J gene TRBJ2-7; no firm D call. Trimming pared 0 bases from V and 2 bases from J, leaving 9 bases between. This CDR3 region has 14 residues. In germline, CDR1 is SGHRS, CDR2 YFSETQ. This CDR3 is CASSLDSFTYEQYF. Here the CDR3 DNA reads TGCGCCAGCAGCTTGGACAGTTTCACCTACGAGCAGTACTTC.

The V gene is TRBV10-3, the J gene TRBJ2-1; TRBD2 agrees at 11 bases. The ends lost 1 base at V and 7 bases at J; junction bases unmatched: 6. The germline V gene has CDR1 ENHRY and CDR2 SYGVKD. The length of the CDR3 is 16 residues. CDR3 loop: CAISEYETSGTNEQFF. In DNA, the CDR3 is TGTGCCATCAGTGAGTATGAGACTAGCGGGACTAATGAGCAGTTCTTC.

The rearrangement joins TRBV5-1 to TRBJ2-7; 11 nucleotides line up with TRBD1. The CDR3 totals 17 residues. CDR1 SGHRS and CDR2 YFSETQ come from the germline V gene. J was trimmed by 0 bases and V by 4 bases; bases with no gene match: 9. The CDR3 loop is CASSKDRGRVPSYEQYF. The CDR3 DNA is TGCGCCAGCAGCAAGGACAGGGGGCGGGTGCCCTCCTACGAGCAGTACTTC.

The chain employs TRBV5-1 and TRBJ1-1; 7 nucleotides line up with TRBD1. The J segment lost 8 bases and the V segment lost 2 bases, leaving 9 bases of the junction unmatched. The CDR3 has 14 amino acids. Germline V gene data show CDR1 as SGHRS and CDR2 as YFSETQ. The CDR3 DNA is TGCGCCAGCAGCTTAACTCGACAGGGTAAAGAAGCTTTCTTT. It yields the protein CASSLTRQGKEAFF.

V is TRBV28 and J is TRBJ2-1, with a weak D call TRBD2 (6 bases). In germline, CDR1 is MDHEN, CDR2 SYDVKM. The CDR3 consists of 15 residues. The V end was cut by 3 bases, the J end by 4 bases, with 13 bases between. DNA for the CDR3: TGTGCCAGCAGTTTGGGGACTGGGTTTTACAATGAGCAGTTCTTC. This translates into CASSLGTGFYNEQFF. Full variable domain (missing parts from reference TRBV28 and TRBJ2-1): DVKVTQSSRYLVKRTGEKVFLECVQDMDHENMFWYRQDPGLGLRLIYFSYDVKMKEKGDIPEGYSVSREKKERFSLILESASTNQTSMYLCASSLGTGFYNEQFFGPGTRLTVL.

This clone was counted only a few times. The sample holds other DNA sequences that translate to the same CDR3. This chain connects TRBV20-1 to TRBJ2-7, with D unclear. The CDR3 is 11 amino acids. Germline lookup yields CDR1 DFQATT and CDR2 SNEGSKA (reference sequence). Trimming pared 2 bases from V and 4 bases from J, leaving 6 bases between. The CDR3 DNA reads as TGCAGTGCTAGAAAACTTTACGAGCAGTACTTC. The encoded protein is CSARKLYEQYF.

V and J are TRBV11-2 and TRBJ1-2; D might be TRBD1 (6 bases). V lost 2 bases to trimming and J lost 13 bases, with 17 bases between them. Germline CDR1 reads SGHAT; CDR2 reads FQNNGV. This CDR3 spans 13 amino acids. The CDR3 DNA follows: TGTGCCAGCAGCTTATTAGGGCAGGGGTCTACCACCTTC. Its translation: CASSLLGQGSTTF. Variable domain in full (rest from reference TRBV11-2 and TRBJ1-2): EAGVAQSPRYKIIEKRQSVAFWCNPISGHATLYWYQQILGQGPKLLIQFQNNGVVDDSQLPKDRFSAERLKGVDSTLKIQPAKLEDSAVYLCASSLLGQGSTTFGSGTRLTVV.

The chain couples TRBV28 to TRBJ2-3; 13 bases match TRBD2. The CDR3 loop spans 15 amino acids. The trim removed 5 bases at V and 5 bases at J, leaving 4 bases unmatched. CDR1 and CDR2 (germline): MDHEN, SYDVKM. The CDR3 sequence: CASSLWTSGRDTQYF. The CDR3 region has the DNA TGTGCCAGCAGTCTGTGGACTAGCGGGAGAGATACGCAGTATTTT.

The gene calls are TRBV5-1 and TRBJ1-2; 8 bases are a match to TRBD1. The CDR3 length is 16 residues. V was clipped by 4 bases and J by 5 bases; unmatched bases: 13. The germline gives CDR1 SGHRS, CDR2 YFSETQ. DNA for the CDR3: TGCGCCAGCAGCGTCCCGGTGGCAGGGGGCGGGTATGGCTACACCTTC. Translated: CASSVPVAGGGYGYTF.

The chain couples TRBV18 to TRBJ2-5, with D unresolved. Germline V gene data show CDR1 as KGHSH and CDR2 as LQKENI. The CDR3 consists of 13 residues. Trimming shortened V by 0 bases and J by 3 bases, and 5 bases separated the two germline ends. The CDR3 DNA sequence: TGTGCCAGCTCACCACCGTCGGAAGAGACCCAGTACTTC. It translates to CASSPPSEETQYF.

J is TRBJ2-1 and V is TRBV11-3, with D perhaps TRBD2 (6 bases). There are 15 residues in the CDR3. Trimming cost V 0 bases and J 3 bases, with 9 bases left between them. Germline-derived CDR1 and CDR2 are SGHNT and YENEEA. The chain's CDR3 is CASSLDGGFYNEQFF. In DNA, the CDR3 is TGTGCCAGCAGCTTAGACGGAGGGTTCTACAATGAGCAGTTCTTC.

The chain links TRBV11-2 to TRBJ2-3, with TRBD2 matching 7 bases. This CDR3 spans 13 amino acids. The junction had 3 bases not matched to a gene; V was cut back by 5 bases and J by 4 bases. Germline loops: CDR1 SGHAT, CDR2 FQNNGV. The CDR3 nucleotides are TGTGCCAGCAGCCCCCGGGGGGCAGATACGCAGTATTTT. This gives the protein CASSPRGADTQYF.

The rearrangement links TRBV6-5 to TRBJ2-2; D is uncertain. Per the germline V gene, CDR1 is MNHEY and CDR2 is SVGAGI. Trimming removed 5 bases from V and 5 bases from J, with 9 bases in between. This CDR3 has 13 amino acids. CDR3 nucleotides: TGTGCCAGCAGTCGAGCGTTGACCGGGGAGCTGTTTTTT. Amino acids: CASSRALTGELFF.

This clone was seen just once. The chain uses TRBV7-8 and TRBJ2-5; no clear D. The CDR3 length is 15 residues. Trimming cost V 1 base and J 1 base, with 10 bases left between them. The germline V gene encodes CDR1 SGHVS and CDR2 FQNEAQ. The CDR3 spells CASSLGVYLQETQYF. The CDR3 region has the DNA TGTGCCAGCAGCTTAGGAGTCTACCTCCAAGAGACCCAGTACTTC.

This chain uses TRBV30 with TRBJ1-4; D remains unclear. The CDR3 sequence is 13 residues long. Looked up from germline, CDR1 is GTSNPN and CDR2 is SVGIG (reference sequence). Trimming pared 0 bases from V and 7 bases from J, leaving 9 bases between. The DNA of the CDR3 is TGTGCCTGGAGTGTAGCGGAGGGTGAAAAACTGTTTTTT. It specifies CAWSVAEGEKLFF.